This T cell receptor beta chain emerged from a study of OX40 agonist ivuxolimab in advanced cancers. Study background: Dose-escalation patients suffered from hepatocellular carcinoma, melanoma, renal cell or head and neck cancer. Partial responses were achieved by three patients, of whom one had hepatocellular carcinoma and two had cutaneous melanoma. Study conclusions and caveats: With doses of 0.1 to 3.0 mg/kg, CD4+ and CD8+ blood T cells had undergone clonal expansion by week 6.

Turning to this clone: Its antigen is unknown.

Autoimmune disease history or systemic immunosuppression excluded patients. TCRdb's copy holds only in-frame clones and misses some; the assay was immunoSEQ multiplex PCR. The sample has 58,000 or so clones; approximately 90% are singletons. Germline-derived CDR1 and CDR2 are KGHSH and LQKENI. V gave up 2 bases and J gave up 2 bases, with 12 bases separating them. This CDR3 is built from 15 residues. The receptor's source is an adult with an advanced solid tumor such as melanoma, head and neck, liver or kidney cancer. The source material was CD4+ or CD8+ T cells sorted from blood, sampled in a trial of the OX40 agonist ivuxolimab. The J gene is TRBJ2-5, the V gene TRBV18; TRBD1 or TRBD2 may be the D gene (6 bases each). This CDR3 is CASSPGGPGQETQYF. CDR3 DNA: TGTGCCAGCTCACCAGGGGGGCCCGGACAAGAGACCCAGTACTTC.